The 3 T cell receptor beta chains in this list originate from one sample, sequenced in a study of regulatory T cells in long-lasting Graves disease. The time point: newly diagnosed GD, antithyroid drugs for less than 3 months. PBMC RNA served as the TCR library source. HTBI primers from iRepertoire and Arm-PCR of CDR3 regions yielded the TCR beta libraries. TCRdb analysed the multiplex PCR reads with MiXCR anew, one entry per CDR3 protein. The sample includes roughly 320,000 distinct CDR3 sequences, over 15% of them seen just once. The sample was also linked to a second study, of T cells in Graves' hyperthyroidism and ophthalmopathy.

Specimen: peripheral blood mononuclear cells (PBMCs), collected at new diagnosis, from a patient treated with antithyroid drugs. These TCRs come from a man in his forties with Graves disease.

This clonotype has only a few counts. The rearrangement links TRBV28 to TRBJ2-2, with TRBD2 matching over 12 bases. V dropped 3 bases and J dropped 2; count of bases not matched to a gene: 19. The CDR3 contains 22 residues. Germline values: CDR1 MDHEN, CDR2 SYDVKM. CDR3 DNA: TGTGCCAGCAGTTTCCCTTTCACAGGGGCCGGACTAGCGGGGCCCAACACCGGGGAGCTGTTTTTT. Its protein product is CASSFPFTGAGLAGPNTGELFF.

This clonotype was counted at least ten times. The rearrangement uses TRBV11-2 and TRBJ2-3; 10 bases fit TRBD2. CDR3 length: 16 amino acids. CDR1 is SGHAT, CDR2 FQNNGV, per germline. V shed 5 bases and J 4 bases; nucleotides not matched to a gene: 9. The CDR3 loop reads CASSPLSGGAADTQYF. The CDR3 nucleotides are TGTGCCAGCAGCCCACTGAGCGGGGGGGCCGCAGATACGCAGTATTTT.

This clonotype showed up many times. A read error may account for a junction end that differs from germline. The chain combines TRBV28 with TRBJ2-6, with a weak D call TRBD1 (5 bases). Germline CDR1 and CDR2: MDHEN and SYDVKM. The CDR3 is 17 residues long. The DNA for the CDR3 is TGTGCCTGCAGTTTACGGCAGGGAAAATCTGGGGCCAACGTCCTGACTTTC. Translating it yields CACSLRQGKSGANVLTF.